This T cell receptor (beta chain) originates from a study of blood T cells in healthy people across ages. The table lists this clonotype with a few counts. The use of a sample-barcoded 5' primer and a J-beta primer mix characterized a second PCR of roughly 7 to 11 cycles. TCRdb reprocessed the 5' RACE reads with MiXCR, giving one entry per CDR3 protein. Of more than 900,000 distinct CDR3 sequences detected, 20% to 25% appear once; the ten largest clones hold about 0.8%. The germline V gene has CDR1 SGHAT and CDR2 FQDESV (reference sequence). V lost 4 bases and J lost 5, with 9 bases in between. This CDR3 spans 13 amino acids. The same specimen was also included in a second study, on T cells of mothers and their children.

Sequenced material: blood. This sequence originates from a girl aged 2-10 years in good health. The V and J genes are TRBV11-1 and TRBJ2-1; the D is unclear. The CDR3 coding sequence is TGTGCCAGCAGCTCCGACCGGAACAATGAGCAGTTCTTC. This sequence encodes CASSSDRNNEQFF. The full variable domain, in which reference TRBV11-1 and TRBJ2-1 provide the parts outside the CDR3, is EAEVAQSPRYKITEKSQAVAFWCDPISGHATLYWYRQILGQGPELLVQFQDESVVDDSQLPKDRFSAERLKGVDSTLKIQPAELGDSAMYLCASSSDRNNEQFFGPGTRLTVL.